This T cell receptor (beta chain) was identified during a study of identical twins. Points on this clonotype: Its antigen is not known.

CDR1 and CDR2 from the germline V gene are SGHTA and FQGNSA. V shed 5 bases and J shed 2 bases, with 16 bases lying between them. The CDR3 is 15 residues long. Study-wide points: With monozygotic twins, out-of-frame TCR alpha sharing exceeded what models estimated.

Addition of a universal primer site occurred through template switching, and cDNA carried unique molecular identifiers. TCRdb used MiXCR to reprocess the 5' RACE reads, holding one entry per CDR3 protein. This sample has under 1 million distinct CDR3 sequences, with about 12% found just once. The same sample was also studied in work on yellow fever vaccine responses in identical twins.

This receptor was obtained from a woman between 18 and 30 years old in good health. The genes are TRBV7-2 and TRBJ2-7; D may be TRBD1 (5 bases). The sequencing input was PBMCs. CDR3 residues: CASSPSTVTTYEQYF. CDR3 nucleotide sequence: TGTGCCAGCAGCCCCTCGACAGTTACTACCTACGAGCAGTACTTC. Full variable domain (outside the CDR3, taken from reference TRBV7-2 and TRBJ2-7): GAGVSQSPSNKVTEKGKDVELRCDPISGHTALYWYRQSLGQGLEFLIYFQGNSAPDKSGLPSDRFSAERTGGSVSTLTIQRTQQEDSAVYLCASSPSTVTTYEQYFGPGTRLTVT.